The 30 T cell receptor beta chains below come from one sample, sequenced in a study of T cell responses to AZD1222 COVID-19 vaccine. TCRdb keeps only in-frame clones here, not all; method: immunoSEQ multiplex PCR. The sample records about 220,000 clones, 90% to 95% being singletons. The input for sequencing was peripheral blood, taken on day 0 of MenACWY control vaccination. The receptors derive from an adult in good health.

This sequence joins TRBV4-2 and TRBJ1-2; D is uncertain. CDR3 size: 15 residues. V lost 0 bases and J 0 bases, leaving 8 bases between the germline ends. Germline CDR1 reads LGHNA; CDR2 reads YNFKEQ. The CDR3 nucleotides read TGTGCCAGCAGCCAAGATGGCCTATCTAACTATGGCTACACCTTC. It specifies CASSQDGLSNYGYTF.

Only a few counts were recorded for this clone. The chain combines TRBV4-3 with TRBJ1-1; D might be TRBD1 (5 bases). This CDR3 has 12 residues. Trimming took 4 bases from V and 8 from J, leaving 11 bases between them. Germline CDR1 and CDR2: LGHNA and YSLEER. The CDR3 reads CASSRTGTEAFF. CDR3 bases: TGCGCCAGCAGCCGAACGGGGACCGAAGCTTTCTTT.

This chain links TRBV12-3 or TRBV12-4 with TRBJ2-7; D might be TRBD1 (5 bases). This CDR3 has 12 residues. Trimming stripped 3 bases from V and 4 bases from J, with 7 bases between. As DNA, the CDR3 is TGTGCCAGCAGTTTTGGGGCTTACGAGCAGTACTTC. This codes for CASSFGAYEQYF.

J is TRBJ2-5 and V is TRBV7-8; the match to TRBD2 covers 7 bases. The germline CDR1 and CDR2 sequences are SGHVS and FQNEAQ. This CDR3 spans 15 amino acids. V dropped 1 base and J dropped 2; count of bases not matched to a gene: 4. The CDR3 DNA reads TGTGCCAGCAGCTTAGATGGGGACTATCAAGAGACCCAGTACTTC. It codes for CASSLDGDYQETQYF.

The chain carries TRBV6-5 and TRBJ1-1; D not certain. With 1 base removed from V and 0 bases from J, the gap between germline ends came to 12 bases. Germline-derived CDR1 and CDR2 are MNHEY and SVGAGI. CDR3 length: 16 residues. For the CDR3, the DNA is TGTGCCAGCAGTTACTTCCTTGGGTCCCTGAACACTGAAGCTTTCTTT. Translation gives CASSYFLGSLNTEAFF.

This clone showed up just once. The rearrangement joins TRBV5-6 to TRBJ1-3, with a possible D match to TRBD1 (6 bases). The length of the CDR3 is 17 residues. CDR1 SGHDT and CDR2 YYEEEE come from the germline V gene. Trimming took off 2 bases at V and 4 bases at J, with 19 bases between the two ends. CDR3 DNA sequence: TGTGCCAGCAGCTTACTACAGGGAACCACGGGGGGAAACACCATATATTTT. It yields the protein CASSLLQGTTGGNTIYF.

This chain links TRBV2 with TRBJ1-5; D not resolved. The CDR3 runs 14 residues. The germline CDR1 and CDR2 sequences are SNHLY and FYNNEI. The V end was cut by 3 bases, the J end by 0 bases, with 6 bases between. CDR3 DNA: TGTGCCAGCAGTGACCAGGTTAGCAATCAGCCCCAGCATTTT. Translated: CASSDQVSNQPQHF. Complete variable domain (other parts from reference TRBV2 and TRBJ1-5): EPEVTQTPSHQVTQMGQEVILRCVPISNHLYFYWYRQILGQKVEFLVSFYNNEISEKSEIFDDQFSVERPDGSNFTLKIRSTKLEDSAMYFCASSDQVSNQPQHFGDGTRLSIL.

This chain joins TRBV6-2 or TRBV6-3 and TRBJ2-2; D is unresolved. V lost 4 bases and J lost 0, with 9 bases in between. The CDR3 is 15 amino acids. Germline CDR1 MNHEY, CDR2 SVGEGT. The CDR3 bases are TGTGCCAGCAGTTCCCCGTATCCGAACACCGGGGAGCTGTTTTTT. It translates to CASSSPYPNTGELFF.

As for this clone: The germline gene is not matched at one end of the junction; a read error may be the cause. V and J are TRBV4-3 and TRBJ1-6; possibly TRBD1 for D (5 bases). This CDR3 is 18 amino acids long. The germline V gene has CDR1 LGHNA and CDR2 YSLEER. The CDR3 sequence is CASSQEGPSISHNSPLHF. CDR3 sequence (DNA): TGCGCCAGCAGCCAAGAGGGACCCTCCATCTCCCATAATTCACCCCTCCACTTT.

The CDR3 loop is CASSLGGTGRQETQYF. The CDR3, as DNA: TGTGCCAGCAGTTTAGGGGGTACAGGAAGACAAGAGACCCAGTACTTC. The chain uses TRBV27 and TRBJ2-5; D might be TRBD1 or TRBD2, each matching 5 bases. Trimming cost V 2 bases and J 2 bases, with 15 bases left between them. From germline, CDR1 is MNHEY and CDR2 SMNVEV (reference sequence). The CDR3 has 16 amino acids.

The V call is TRBV3-1 (or the pseudogene TRBV3-2), the J call TRBJ2-7; D call uncertain. Per germline, CDR1 LGHDT and CDR2 YNNKEL (reference sequence). This CDR3 has 15 amino acids. Trimming cost V 5 bases and J 3 bases, with 17 bases left between them. CDR3 DNA: TGTGCCAGCAGCGTCCACCGGGCCCGCATCTACGAGCAGTACTTC. Protein sequence: CASSVHRARIYEQYF.

This chain connects TRBV10-2 to TRBJ2-7; D call uncertain. The length of the CDR3 is 15 residues. V lost 0 bases, J lost 2 bases, and 11 bases lay in between. The germline CDR1 and CDR2 sequences are WSHSY and SAAADI. In DNA form, the CDR3 reads TGCGCCAGCAGTGAGTCGCAGCCTCCTACCTACGAGCAGTACTTC. It codes for CASSESQPPTYEQYF.

This chain links TRBV19 with TRBJ1-4; D gene uncertain. The CDR3 is 15 residues long. CDR1 and CDR2 from the germline V gene are LNHDA and SQIVND (reference sequence). Trimming removed 7 bases from V and 0 bases from J, with 12 bases in between. The CDR3 reads CASTLRAATNEKLFF. The CDR3 DNA reads TGTGCCAGTACCCTCCGGGCAGCAACTAATGAAAAACTGTTTTTT.

J is TRBJ1-1 and V is TRBV19, with TRBD1 as a possible D gene (6 bases). The CDR3 is made up of 14 amino acids. Germline CDR1 LNHDA, CDR2 SQIVND (reference sequence). The V and J ends lost 9 bases and 2 bases respectively, with 16 bases between them. This CDR3 reads CASTRGAGNTEAFF. CDR3 nucleotide sequence: TGTGCCAGCACCCGGGGGGCAGGCAACACTGAAGCTTTCTTT.

V gene TRBV4-2 combines with J gene TRBJ1-2, with D tentatively TRBD1 (5 bases). Per germline, CDR1 LGHNA and CDR2 YNFKEQ. The V end was cut by 0 bases, the J end by 2 bases, with 10 bases between. CDR3 size: 15 residues. Here the CDR3 reads CASSQDGRVNYGYTF. CDR3 nucleotide sequence: TGTGCCAGCAGCCAAGATGGCAGGGTGAACTATGGCTACACCTTC.

The chain links TRBV29-1 to TRBJ1-2, with D uncertain. The CDR3 totals 11 residues. Germline V CDR1 and CDR2: SQVTM, ANQGSEA. V was cut by 3 bases and J by 8 bases, with 10 bases left in between. CDR3 region: CSVEVLGGYTF. The CDR3 region has the DNA TGCAGCGTTGAGGTTCTGGGCGGCTACACCTTC.

In its sample, this clone was seen once. This chain links TRBV5-1 with TRBJ1-1; possible D gene TRBD1, 6 bases. The germline V and J ends were trimmed by 4 bases and 0 bases, with 16 bases remaining between them. Germline CDR1 reads SGHRS; CDR2 reads YFSETQ. CDR3 length: 16 amino acids. The CDR3 region is CASSQGDKALNTEAFF. The CDR3 DNA reads TGCGCCAGCAGCCAAGGGGACAAGGCTCTGAACACTGAAGCTTTCTTT.

The chain recombines TRBV6-5 with TRBJ1-2, with D unclear. Trimming shortened V by 6 bases and J by 2 bases, and 7 bases separated the two germline ends. Germline assignment: CDR1 MNHEY and CDR2 SVGAGI. This CDR3 comprises 12 residues. DNA of the CDR3: TGTGCCAGCAGGGCCAGAAACTATGGCTACACCTTC. It codes for CASRARNYGYTF.

The chain carries TRBV19 and TRBJ1-5; 7 bases align to TRBD1. The length of the CDR3 is 15 residues. Germline V gene lookup returns CDR1 LNHDA and CDR2 SQIVND (reference sequence). Trimming at V came to 7 bases and at J to 0 bases, leaving 6 bases not matched to a gene. The CDR3: CASMRQGNSNQPQHF. The CDR3 DNA reads as TGTGCCAGTATGAGACAGGGAAATAGCAATCAGCCCCAGCATTTT.

The chain links TRBV12-5 to TRBJ2-1, with a possible D match to TRBD1 (6 bases). CDR1 is LGHNT, CDR2 FRNRAP, per germline. The V end lost 7 bases, the J end lost 16 bases, and 23 bases lay between the germline ends. This CDR3 has 13 residues. In DNA, the CDR3 is TGTGCTAGTGCTCTGCGCTCGACCGGGACACCCTTCTTC. This sequence encodes CASALRSTGTPFF.

The rearrangement joins TRBV5-4 to TRBJ2-1; D is ambiguous. CDR3 length: 13 residues. Germline assignment: CDR1 SGHNT and CDR2 YYREEE (reference sequence). The V and J ends lost 9 bases and 0 bases respectively, with 10 bases between them. The CDR3 is CATRLSSYNEQFF. The CDR3 nucleotides are TGTGCCACCCGCCTAAGCTCCTACAATGAGCAGTTCTTC.

This clone was counted once. The V call is TRBV15, the J call TRBJ2-7, with 8 bases identical to TRBD1. Germline CDR1 LNHNV, CDR2 YYDKDF (reference sequence). The CDR3 is made up of 14 amino acids. Trimming removed 1 base from V and 3 bases from J; junction bases left unmatched: 2. CDR3 nucleotides: TGTGCCACCAGCAGAGCGGGACAGGTCTACGAGCAGTACTTC. It yields the protein CATSRAGQVYEQYF. The whole variable domain, remainder taken from reference TRBV15 and TRBJ2-7, is DAMVIQNPRYQVTQFGKPVTLSCSQTLNHNVMYWYQQKSSQAPKLLFHYYDKDFNNEADTPDNFQSRRPNTSFCFLDIRSPGLGDTAMYLCATSRAGQVYEQYFGPGTRLTVT.

This chain links TRBV7-9 with TRBJ2-5; D ambiguous. The germline V gene encodes CDR1 SEHNR and CDR2 FQNEAQ (reference sequence). CDR3 length: 14 amino acids. Trimming took off 1 base at V and 5 bases at J, with 11 bases between the two ends. CDR3 sequence (DNA): TGTGCCAGCAGCTTAGGACAAGGGTATGAGACCCAGTACTTC. Its protein product is CASSLGQGYETQYF.

The genes are TRBV11-2 and TRBJ1-1; D gene uncertain. The V and J ends lost 2 bases and 5 bases respectively, with 12 bases between them. The CDR3 spans 14 residues. Germline V gives CDR1 SGHAT, CDR2 FQNNGV. The CDR3: CASSLWDRATEAFF. CDR3 in DNA: TGTGCCAGCAGCTTATGGGATCGAGCAACTGAAGCTTTCTTT.

The chain combines TRBV7-2 with TRBJ1-2, with TRBD1 identical over 7 bases. The germline gives CDR1 SGHTA, CDR2 FQGNSA. The CDR3 loop spans 13 amino acids. V lost 4 bases, J lost 9 bases, and 8 bases stayed unmatched. The CDR3 protein is CASSSQTGWSYTF. CDR3 sequence (DNA): TGTGCCAGCAGCTCTCAGACAGGGTGGAGCTACACCTTC.

The CDR3 DNA follows: TGTGCCAGCCGAAACGGGGACACCGGGGAGCTGTTTTTT. Amino acid sequence: CASRNGDTGELFF. The V and J genes are TRBV12-3 or TRBV12-4 and TRBJ2-2, with a tentative D call TRBD2 (5 bases). V gave up 8 bases and J gave up 3 bases, with 10 bases separating them. The CDR3 covers 13 residues.

CDR3 region: CASSPSWGTNEKLFF. In nucleotides, the CDR3 is TGTGCCAGCAGCCCGAGTTGGGGGACTAATGAAAAACTGTTTTTT. J is TRBJ1-4 and V is TRBV28, with D perhaps TRBD1 (5 bases). The CDR3 loop spans 15 amino acids. Trimming stripped 6 bases from V and 2 bases from J, with 13 bases between. Looked up from germline, CDR1 is MDHEN and CDR2 is SYDVKM.

This clone showed up just once. The chain links TRBV24-1 to TRBJ1-2; 9 bases map to TRBD1. Germline V lookup: CDR1 KGHDR, CDR2 SFDVKD. This CDR3 is built from 17 residues. V lost 5 bases to trimming and J lost 9 bases; unmatched junction nucleotides: 18. The CDR3 bases are TGTGCCACCAGTGGCTCCGATAGGGGGACAGGGCCTATTCGCTACACCTTC. Translated, it gives CATSGSDRGTGPIRYTF.

The CDR3 bases are TGTGCCAGCAGCTTGGCCGGGACAGGGCGGACCGGGGAGCTGTTTTTT. Translation: CASSLAGTGRTGELFF. This chain connects TRBV7-9 to TRBJ2-2; 9 bases are shared with TRBD1. After removal of 3 bases from V and 5 bases from J, the junction contained 7 bases not matched to a gene. The germline CDR1 and CDR2 sequences are SEHNR and FQNEAQ (reference sequence). The length of the CDR3 is 16 residues.

The rearrangement joins TRBV27 to TRBJ1-5; 7 nucleotides line up with TRBD1. The V gene end was trimmed by 4 bases and the J gene end by 0 bases; junction bases not matched to a gene: 9. Germline-derived CDR1 and CDR2 are MNHEY and SMNVEV (reference sequence). This CDR3 contains 17 residues. This CDR3 is CASSYRGTANSNQPQHF. DNA of the CDR3: TGTGCCAGCAGTTACCGCGGGACAGCAAATAGCAATCAGCCCCAGCATTTT.